A single sample gave rise to the 20 T cell receptor beta chains below, sequenced in a study of low-dose radiotherapy and immunotherapy resistance in tumors. First-strand cDNA used TRAV- and TRBV-specific primers, covering alpha and beta chains. The PCR that amplified TCRs ran for 20 cycles, relying on a constant-region primer and a V-primer adapter. TCRdb fed the reads into MiXCR, producing one record per CDR3 protein. This table holds around 33,000 distinct CDR3 sequences, less than 65% found once. Time point defined: after trial treatment. The treatment is: LDRT plus nivolumab, ipilimumab, low-dose cyclophosphamide and aspirin (RACIN trial). Sample: PBMCs, taken after low-dose radiotherapy plus immunotherapy. Receptors were obtained from a male donor with gallbladder cancer.

In regard to this clonotype: This could be a read error, since a much larger clone is one nucleotide away. This rearrangement joins TRBV6-2 or TRBV6-3 to TRBJ1-1; D uncertain. The V and J ends lost 5 bases and 1 base respectively, with 8 bases between them. The length of the CDR3 is 13 residues. Per the germline V gene, CDR1 is MNHEY and CDR2 is SVGEGT. DNA for the CDR3: TGTGCCAGCAGTAACAGAGAGAACACTGAAGCTTTCTTT. As protein: CASSNRENTEAFF.

The V gene is TRBV19, the J gene TRBJ2-3; perhaps TRBD2 as D (6 bases). The CDR3 length is 20 residues. Between the trimmed V and J ends, which lost 3 bases and 0 bases, there was a span of 25 bases. Germline CDR1 reads LNHDA; CDR2 reads SQIVND (reference sequence). In DNA, the CDR3 is TGTGCCAGTAGTATGGCCCCTCCTGGGAGGATCCCTAGAAGCACAGATACGCAGTATTTT. It is translated as CASSMAPPGRIPRSTDTQYF. Using reference TRBV19 and TRBJ2-3 for the parts outside the CDR3, the full variable domain is DGGITQSPKYLFRKEGQNVTLSCEQNLNHDAMYWYRQDPGQGLRLIYYSQIVNDFQKGDIAEGYSVSREKKESFPLTVTSAQKNPTAFYLCASSMAPPGRIPRSTDTQYFGPGTRLTVL.

This clonotype was found once. The DNA for the CDR3 is TGCGCCAGCAGCCAGGAATTTCCGGGAGGAGATGGCTACACCTTC. It translates to CASSQEFPGGDGYTF. The V call is TRBV4-3, the J call TRBJ1-2; unclear D gene. With 3 bases removed from V and 6 bases from J, the gap between germline ends came to 17 bases. CDR1 and CDR2 from the germline V gene are LGHNA and YSLEER. CDR3 size: 15 residues.

This clonotype was observed a few times. The V gene is TRBV7-3, the J gene TRBJ2-2; a weak D match, TRBD2 (6 bases). This CDR3 region has 17 residues. V was pared by 2 bases and J by 7 bases, with 20 bases between. Germline V gene lookup returns CDR1 SGHTA and CDR2 FQGTGA. The CDR3 sequence is CASSLSGAGPQGGELFF. CDR3 bases: TGTGCCAGCAGCTTATCTGGTGCGGGACCCCAGGGCGGGGAGCTGTTTTTT.

This clonotype showed up just a few times. A far larger clone is one nucleotide away, so this likely arose from a read error. The chain has TRBV5-4 and TRBJ2-1, with unresolved D. The V end was cut by 5 bases, the J end by 10 bases, with 19 bases between. CDR3 length equals 14 residues. Per germline, CDR1 SGHNT and CDR2 YYREEE (reference sequence). CDR3 sequence reads: CASSWQGRPYEQFF. The CDR3 bases are TGTGCCAGCAGTTGGCAAGGTAGACCCTACGAGCAGTTCTTC.

This clonotype was seen ten or more times. The chain joins TRBV7-3 to TRBJ2-7, with TRBD2 matching 8 bases. J lost 0 bases, V lost 6 bases, and 4 bases had no gene match. This CDR3 has 14 amino acids. Per germline, CDR1 SGHTA and CDR2 FQGTGA. The CDR3 sequence: CASSVGTSSYEQYF. For the CDR3, the DNA is TGTGCCAGCAGTGTCGGGACTAGCTCCTACGAGCAGTACTTC.

This clonotype is medium-sized by share. In DNA form, the CDR3 reads TGTGCCAGCAGCGTTTGGGCTACGAACACCGGGGAGCTGTTTTTT. The encoded protein is CASSVWATNTGELFF. The V call is TRBV9, the J call TRBJ2-2; D is uncertain. Germline CDR1 and CDR2: SGDLS and YYNGEE. The CDR3 consists of 15 residues. The V and J ends lost 2 bases and 0 bases respectively, with 8 bases between them.

The rearrangement joins TRBV29-1 to TRBJ1-3, with D maybe TRBD1 (5 bases). CDR3 size: 14 residues. Germline V gene data show CDR1 as SQVTM and CDR2 as ANQGSEA. Trimming shortened V by 5 bases and J by 0 bases, and 11 bases separated the two germline ends. CDR3 sequence reads: CSVSDSRSGNTIYF. The CDR3 region has the DNA TGCAGCGTTTCTGACAGTCGCTCTGGAAACACCATATATTTT.

The chain is built from TRBV7-9 and TRBJ2-3, with D unclear. Germline assignment: CDR1 SEHNR and CDR2 FQNEAQ (reference sequence). Trimming removed 1 base from V and 0 bases from J, with 8 bases in between. The CDR3 loop spans 15 amino acids. DNA of the CDR3: TGTGCCAGCAGCTTAGACGGAACTAGCACAGATACGCAGTATTTT. This translates into CASSLDGTSTDTQYF.

On this clonotype: It may be a read error: a sequence one base away is much more abundant. The chain couples TRBV28 to TRBJ2-1; the D call may be TRBD1 or TRBD2 (5 bases each). Per the germline V gene, CDR1 is MDHEN and CDR2 is SYDVKM. With 4 bases removed from V and 10 bases from J, the gap between germline ends came to 14 bases. The CDR3 spans 13 residues. The DNA for the CDR3 is TGTGCCAGCAGTTGGGGGATCAACTACGAGCAGTTCTTC. Amino acid sequence: CASSWGINYEQFF.

This chain links TRBV4-2 with TRBJ2-7; TRBD2 matches 9 bases. Germline CDR1 and CDR2: LGHNA and YNFKEQ. The V gene end was trimmed by 0 bases and the J gene end by 2 bases; junction bases not matched to a gene: 5. The CDR3 runs to 16 residues. This CDR3 is CASSQESGRTPYEQYF. CDR3 nucleotides: TGTGCCAGCAGCCAAGAAAGCGGGAGGACCCCCTACGAGCAGTACTTC.

The chain joins TRBV12-3 or TRBV12-4 to TRBJ1-4; maybe TRBD1 (5 bases). V was trimmed by 6 bases and J by 4 bases, leaving 12 bases between them. The CDR3 is 14 residues long. This chain's CDR3 is CASSSGGGNEKLFF. As DNA, the CDR3 is TGTGCCAGCAGCTCCGGCGGGGGTAATGAAAAACTGTTTTTT.

Comments on this clonotype: One end of the junction fails to match germline, which may point to a read error. The chain has TRBV7-2 and TRBJ2-7; no definite D call. CDR1 and CDR2 from the germline V gene are SGHTA and FQGNSA. The CDR3 consists of 14 residues. The CDR3 nucleotides are TGTTCCAGCAGTTCTCTTACCTGGCGGAGCGAGCAGTACTTC. This codes for CSSSSLTWRSEQYF.

This chain connects TRBV9 to TRBJ1-1, with 7 bases aligning to TRBD1. CDR1 is SGDLS, CDR2 YYNGEE, per germline. V lost 7 bases and J lost 0; bases outside the gene matches: 9. The length of the CDR3 is 15 residues. CDR3 protein: CASGISTGLNTEAFF. In DNA form, the CDR3 reads TGTGCCAGCGGAATTTCGACAGGGTTGAACACTGAAGCTTTCTTT.

V usage is TRBV6-2 or TRBV6-3 and J usage is TRBJ2-7; the match to TRBD2 covers 13 bases. CDR3 length: 14 amino acids. From germline, CDR1 is MNHEY and CDR2 SVGEGT. V was clipped by 6 bases and J by 6 bases; unmatched bases: 5. CDR3 amino acids: CASSPLAGGTEQYF. CDR3 DNA: TGTGCCAGCAGCCCACTAGCGGGAGGGACCGAGCAGTACTTC.

This clonotype was detected only once. The J gene is TRBJ2-2, the V gene TRBV18; TRBD2 matches at 10 bases. Losses at the gene ends were 0 bases for V and 3 bases for J; bases not matched to a gene: 4. Per germline, CDR1 KGHSH and CDR2 LQKENI. CDR3 length: 17 residues. In nucleotides, the CDR3 is TGTGCCAGCTCACCACCTCTCGGACTAGCGGACACCGGGGAGCTGTTTTTT. Amino acids: CASSPPLGLADTGELFF.

The genes are TRBV9 and TRBJ2-1, with D perhaps matching TRBD2 (6 bases). Trimming removed 3 bases at V and 9 bases at J, with 13 bases between. Germline lookup yields CDR1 SGDLS and CDR2 YYNGEE. The CDR3 extends over 13 amino acids. CDR3 region: CASSGTPGVEQFF. The CDR3 nucleotides read TGTGCCAGCAGCGGCACCCCGGGGGTTGAGCAGTTCTTC.

This clonotype has ten or more counts. The CDR3 DNA is TGCGCCAGCAGCCAAGATACAGGGTATAACGGGGAGCTGTTTTTT. Translation gives CASSQDTGYNGELFF. The chain recombines TRBV4-1 with TRBJ2-2; the D gene is possibly TRBD1 (6 bases). The CDR3 runs to 15 residues. Trimming shortened V by 0 bases and J by 7 bases, and 12 bases separated the two germline ends. Germline V gene data show CDR1 as MGHRA and CDR2 as YSYEKL.

About this clonotype itself: Since no conserved phenylalanine or tryptophan closes the CDR3, a read error is the likely cause. This chain links TRBV4-1 with TRBJ2-7, with a possible D match to TRBD2 (5 bases). From germline, CDR1 is MGHRA and CDR2 YSYEKL. The CDR3 extends over 14 amino acids. Trimming removed 4 bases from V and 2 bases from J, with 12 bases in between. CDR3 DNA: TGCGCCAGCAGCCTCGCGACGGGGACCTACGAGCAGTACTAC. Translation gives CASSLATGTYEQYY.

In its sample, this clonotype was seen once. The rearrangement links TRBV11-2 to TRBJ2-2; D may be TRBD1 or TRBD2 (5 bases each). Germline V gene sequence: CDR1 SGHAT, CDR2 FQNNGV. This CDR3 region has 15 residues. V was shortened by 6 bases and J by 4 bases, with 15 bases between the two germline ends. CDR3 nucleotides: TGTGCCAGCAGTTCAGTTCAGGGAGCCACCGGGGAGCTGTTTTTT. The encoded protein is CASSSVQGATGELFF.